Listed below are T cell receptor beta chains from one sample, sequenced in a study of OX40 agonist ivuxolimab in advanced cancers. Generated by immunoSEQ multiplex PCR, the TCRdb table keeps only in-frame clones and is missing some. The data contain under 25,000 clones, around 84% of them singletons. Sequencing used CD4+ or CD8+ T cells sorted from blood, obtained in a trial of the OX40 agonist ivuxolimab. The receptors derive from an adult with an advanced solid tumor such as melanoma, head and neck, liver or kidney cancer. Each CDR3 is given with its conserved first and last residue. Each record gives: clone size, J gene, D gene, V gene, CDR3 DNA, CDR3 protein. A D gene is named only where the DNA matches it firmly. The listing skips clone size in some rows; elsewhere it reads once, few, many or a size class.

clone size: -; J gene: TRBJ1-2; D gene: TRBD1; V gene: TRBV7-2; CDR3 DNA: TGTGCCAGCAGCCCCACCTCCGGGACAGGGGGCGGCTACACCTTC; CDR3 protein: CASSPTSGTGGGYTF
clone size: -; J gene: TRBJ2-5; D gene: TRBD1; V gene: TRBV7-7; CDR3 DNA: TGTGCTAGCAGTTTATCCCGGGACAGCCAAGAGACCCAGTACTTC; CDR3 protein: CASSLSRDSQETQYF
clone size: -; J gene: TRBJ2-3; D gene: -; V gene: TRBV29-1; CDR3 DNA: TGCAGCGTTGATGGCGGAGGGGGCACAGATACGCAGTATTTT; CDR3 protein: CSVDGGGGTDTQYF
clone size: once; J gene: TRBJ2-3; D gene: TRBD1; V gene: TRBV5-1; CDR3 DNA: TGCGCCAGCAGCTTGGTTACAGGGGGAGATGATACGCAGTATTTT; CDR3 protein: CASSLVTGGDDTQYF
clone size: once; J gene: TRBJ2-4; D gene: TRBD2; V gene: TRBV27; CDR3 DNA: TGTGCCAGCAGTCCTGGGGGGGTCGTAAACATTCAGTACTTC; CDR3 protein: CASSPGGVVNIQYF
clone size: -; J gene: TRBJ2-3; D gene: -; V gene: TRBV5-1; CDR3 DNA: TGCGCCAGCAGCTCAGGCCTGGCACGGGGGCCGGGAGATACGCAGTATTTT; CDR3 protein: CASSSGLARGPGDTQYF
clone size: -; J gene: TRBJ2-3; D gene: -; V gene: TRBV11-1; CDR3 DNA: TGTGCCAGCAGCTTAGAGGAAAGGGCCACAGATACGCAGTATTTT; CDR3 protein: CASSLEERATDTQYF
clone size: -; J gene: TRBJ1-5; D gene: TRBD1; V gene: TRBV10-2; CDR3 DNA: TGCGCCAGCAGGGGACAGGGGGAACAGCCCCAGCATTTT; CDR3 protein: CASRGQGEQPQHF
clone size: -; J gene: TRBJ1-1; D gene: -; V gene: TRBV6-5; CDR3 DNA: TGTGCCAGCAGGTCGGTGGGGACTGAAGCTTTCTTT; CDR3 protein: CASRSVGTEAFF
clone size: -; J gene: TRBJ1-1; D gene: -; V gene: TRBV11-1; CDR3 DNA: TGTGCCAGCAGCCCGCAAGGGGGGAACACTGAAGCTTTCTTT; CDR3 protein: CASSPQGGNTEAFF
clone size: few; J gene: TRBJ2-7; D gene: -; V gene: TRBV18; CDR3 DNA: -; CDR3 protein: CASSPLWESEQYF
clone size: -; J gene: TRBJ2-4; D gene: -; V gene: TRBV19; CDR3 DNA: TGTGCCAGTAGTATAGGGGGGTTGCAGGCCCCCCGTCAGTACTTC; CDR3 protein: CASSIGGLQAPRQYF
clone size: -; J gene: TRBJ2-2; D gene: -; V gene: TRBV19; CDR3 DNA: TGTGCCAGTAGTATTGGGTGGGCGGGGGCCGCCGGGGAGCTGTTTTTT; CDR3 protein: CASSIGWAGAAGELFF
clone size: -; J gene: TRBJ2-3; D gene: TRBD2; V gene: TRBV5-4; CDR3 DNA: TGTGCCAGCAGCAGACTAGCGGGATCGCCCACAGATACGCAGTATTTT; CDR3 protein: CASSRLAGSPTDTQYF
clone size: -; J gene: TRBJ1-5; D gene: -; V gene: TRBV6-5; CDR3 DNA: TGTGCCAGCAGGGAGGACAAGGGCCCCAATCAGCCCCAGCATTTT; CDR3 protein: CASREDKGPNQPQHF
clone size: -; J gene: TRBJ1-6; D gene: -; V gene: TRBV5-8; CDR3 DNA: TGTGCCAGCAGCCTAGAAGGCTCCTATAATTCACCCCTCCACTTT; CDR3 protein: CASSLEGSYNSPLHF
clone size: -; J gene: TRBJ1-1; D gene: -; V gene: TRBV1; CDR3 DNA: TGCACCAGCAGCCTCTCCCAGGGCCGGGGGGACACTGAAGCTTTCTTT; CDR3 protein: CTSSLSQGRGDTEAFF
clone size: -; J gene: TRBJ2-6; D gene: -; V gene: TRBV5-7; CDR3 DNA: TGTGCCAGCAGCTTAGTCGGGTCGGCCAACGTCCTGACTTTC; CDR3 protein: CASSLVGSANVLTF
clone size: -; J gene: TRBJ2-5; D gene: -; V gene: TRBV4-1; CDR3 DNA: TGCGCCAGCAGCCAAGATTCGCGGGGAGTCCAAGAGACCCAGTACTTC; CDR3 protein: CASSQDSRGVQETQYF
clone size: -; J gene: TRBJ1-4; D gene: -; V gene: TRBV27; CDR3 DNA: TGTGCCAGCAGTAGGAGGAACGAAAAACTGTTTTTT; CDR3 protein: CASSRRNEKLFF
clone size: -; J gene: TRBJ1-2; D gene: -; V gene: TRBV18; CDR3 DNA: TGTGCCAGCTCACAACAGGAGACAGGTCTTCAGGGCTACACCTTC; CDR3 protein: CASSQQETGLQGYTF
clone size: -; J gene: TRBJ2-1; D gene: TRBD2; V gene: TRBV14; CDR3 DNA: TGTGCCAGCAGCCTCCAACTAGCGGGTAATGAGCAGTTCTTC; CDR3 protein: CASSLQLAGNEQFF
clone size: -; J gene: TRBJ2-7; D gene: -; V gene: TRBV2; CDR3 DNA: TGTGCCAGCAGTGATTACGAGCAGTACTTC; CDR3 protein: CASSDYEQYF
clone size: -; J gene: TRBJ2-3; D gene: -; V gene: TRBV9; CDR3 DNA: TGTGCCAGCAGCGTAGGTCGTGATACGCAGTATTTT; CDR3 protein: CASSVGRDTQYF
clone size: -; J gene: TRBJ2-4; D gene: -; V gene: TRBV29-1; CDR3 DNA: TGCAGCGTTGAGAAAACAGTAGCCAAAAACATTCAGTACTTC; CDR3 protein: CSVEKTVAKNIQYF
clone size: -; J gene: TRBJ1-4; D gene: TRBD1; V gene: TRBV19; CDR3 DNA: TGTGCCAGTAGCACCGGGACAGCCTCCGAAAAACTGTTTTTT; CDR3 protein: CASSTGTASEKLFF
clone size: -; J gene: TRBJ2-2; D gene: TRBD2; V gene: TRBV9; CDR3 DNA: TGTGCCAGCAGCATATACAGCAGCGGGGGGCCCACCGGGGAGCTGTTTTTT; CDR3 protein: CASSIYSSGGPTGELFF
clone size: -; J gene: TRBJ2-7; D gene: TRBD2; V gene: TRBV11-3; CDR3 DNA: TGTGCCAGCAGCTATACTAGCGGGAGTTACGAGCAGTACTTC; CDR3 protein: CASSYTSGSYEQYF
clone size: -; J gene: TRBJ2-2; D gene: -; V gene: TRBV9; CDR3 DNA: TGTGCCAGCAGCGTAAAAGGGCTCACCGGGGAGCTGTTTTTT; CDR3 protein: CASSVKGLTGELFF
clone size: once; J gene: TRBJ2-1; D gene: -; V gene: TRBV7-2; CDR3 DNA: TGTGCCAGCAGCTTCAACAGCTACAATGAGCAGTTCTTC; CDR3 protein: CASSFNSYNEQFF
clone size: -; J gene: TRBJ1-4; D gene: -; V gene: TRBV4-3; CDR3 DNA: TGCGTCAGCAGCCAAGCGTTTTTCCGAGCGGCTGCAACTAATGAAAAACTGTTTTTT; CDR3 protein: CVSSQAFFRAAATNEKLFF
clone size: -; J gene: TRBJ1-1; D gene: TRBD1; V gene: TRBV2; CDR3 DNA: TGTGCCAGCAGTGGGGGGACAGTCATGAACACTGAAGCTTTCTTT; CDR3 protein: CASSGGTVMNTEAFF
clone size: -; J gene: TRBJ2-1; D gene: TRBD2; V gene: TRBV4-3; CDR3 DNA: TGCGCCAGCAGCCAAAACAGGTTGGGACTATCCATCTACAATGAGCAGTTCTTC; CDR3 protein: CASSQNRLGLSIYNEQFF